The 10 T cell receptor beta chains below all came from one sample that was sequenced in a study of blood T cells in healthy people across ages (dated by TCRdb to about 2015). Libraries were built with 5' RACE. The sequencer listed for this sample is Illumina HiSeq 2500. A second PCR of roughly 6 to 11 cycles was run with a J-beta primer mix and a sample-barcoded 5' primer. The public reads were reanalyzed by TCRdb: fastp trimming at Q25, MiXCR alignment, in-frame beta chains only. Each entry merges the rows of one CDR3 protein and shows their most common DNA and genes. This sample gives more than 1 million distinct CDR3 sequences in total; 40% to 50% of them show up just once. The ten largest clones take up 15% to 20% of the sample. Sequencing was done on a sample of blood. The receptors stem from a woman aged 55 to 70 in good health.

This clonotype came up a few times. The CDR3 sequence is CASRRDNIEQYF. As DNA, the CDR3 is TGTGCCAGCAGGAGGGACAACATCGAGCAGTACTTC. The chain links TRBV11-2 to TRBJ2-7, with TRBD1 as a possible D gene (6 bases). Germline CDR1 reads SGHAT; CDR2 reads FQNNGV. This CDR3 comprises 12 residues. The germline V and J ends were trimmed by 6 bases and 6 bases, with 12 bases remaining between them.

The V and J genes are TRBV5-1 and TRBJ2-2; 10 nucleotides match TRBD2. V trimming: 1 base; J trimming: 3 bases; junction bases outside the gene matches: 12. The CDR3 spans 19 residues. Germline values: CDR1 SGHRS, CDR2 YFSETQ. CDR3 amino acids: CASSLFRTSGEGHTGELFF. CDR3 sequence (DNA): TGCGCCAGCAGCTTGTTCAGGACTAGCGGCGAAGGGCACACCGGGGAGCTGTTTTTT.

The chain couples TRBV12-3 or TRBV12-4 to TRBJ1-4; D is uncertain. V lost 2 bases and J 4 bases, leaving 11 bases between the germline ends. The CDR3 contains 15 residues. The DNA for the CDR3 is TGTGCCAGCAGTTTACTCTCCGGTCTTAATGAAAAACTGTTTTTT. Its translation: CASSLLSGLNEKLFF.

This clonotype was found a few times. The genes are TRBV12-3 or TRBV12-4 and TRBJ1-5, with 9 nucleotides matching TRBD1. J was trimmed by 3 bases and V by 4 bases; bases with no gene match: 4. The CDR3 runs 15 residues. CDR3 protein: CASSSGQGLNQPQHF. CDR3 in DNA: TGTGCCAGCAGTTCGGGACAGGGCCTCAATCAGCCCCAGCATTTT.

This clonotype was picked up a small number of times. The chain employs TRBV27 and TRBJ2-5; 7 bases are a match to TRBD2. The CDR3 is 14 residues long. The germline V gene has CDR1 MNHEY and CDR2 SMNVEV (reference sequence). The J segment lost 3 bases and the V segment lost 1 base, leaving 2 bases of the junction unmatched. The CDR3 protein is CASSLFGREETQYF. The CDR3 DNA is TGTGCCAGCAGTTTATTTGGGAGGGAAGAGACCCAGTACTTC.

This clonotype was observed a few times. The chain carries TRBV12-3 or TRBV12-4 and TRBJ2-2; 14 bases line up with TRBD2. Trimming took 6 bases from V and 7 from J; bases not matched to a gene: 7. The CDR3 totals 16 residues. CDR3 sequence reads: CASSMGLAGVVGELFF. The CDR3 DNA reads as TGTGCCAGCAGCATGGGACTAGCGGGAGTGGTCGGGGAGCTGTTTTTT.

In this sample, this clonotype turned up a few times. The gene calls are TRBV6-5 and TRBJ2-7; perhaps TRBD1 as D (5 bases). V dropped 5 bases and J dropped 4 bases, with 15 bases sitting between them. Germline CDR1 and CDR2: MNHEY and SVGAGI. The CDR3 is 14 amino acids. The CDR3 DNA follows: TGTGCCAGCAGTCAACGGACATTTTCGTACGAGCAGTACTTC. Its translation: CASSQRTFSYEQYF.

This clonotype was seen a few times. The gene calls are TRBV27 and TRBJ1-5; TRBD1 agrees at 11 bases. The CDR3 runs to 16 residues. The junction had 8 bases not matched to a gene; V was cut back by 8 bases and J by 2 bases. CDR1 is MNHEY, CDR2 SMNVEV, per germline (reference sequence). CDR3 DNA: TGTGCCAGCGCATGGACAGGGGGCCGGGGCAATCAGCCCCAGCATTTT. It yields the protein CASAWTGGRGNQPQHF.

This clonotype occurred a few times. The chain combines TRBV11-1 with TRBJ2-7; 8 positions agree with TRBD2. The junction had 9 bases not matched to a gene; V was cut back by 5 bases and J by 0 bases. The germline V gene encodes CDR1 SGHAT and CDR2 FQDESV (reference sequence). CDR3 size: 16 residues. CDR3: CASSPPGLASSYEQYF. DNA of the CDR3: TGTGCCAGCAGCCCACCCGGACTAGCATCCTCCTACGAGCAGTACTTC.

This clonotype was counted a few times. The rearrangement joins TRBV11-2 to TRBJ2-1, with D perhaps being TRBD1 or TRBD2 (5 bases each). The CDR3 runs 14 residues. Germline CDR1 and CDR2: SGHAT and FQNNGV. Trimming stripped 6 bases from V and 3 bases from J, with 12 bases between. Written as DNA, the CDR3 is TGTGCCAGCAGTCAACGGGGCTTCTACAATGAGCAGTTCTTC. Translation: CASSQRGFYNEQFF.